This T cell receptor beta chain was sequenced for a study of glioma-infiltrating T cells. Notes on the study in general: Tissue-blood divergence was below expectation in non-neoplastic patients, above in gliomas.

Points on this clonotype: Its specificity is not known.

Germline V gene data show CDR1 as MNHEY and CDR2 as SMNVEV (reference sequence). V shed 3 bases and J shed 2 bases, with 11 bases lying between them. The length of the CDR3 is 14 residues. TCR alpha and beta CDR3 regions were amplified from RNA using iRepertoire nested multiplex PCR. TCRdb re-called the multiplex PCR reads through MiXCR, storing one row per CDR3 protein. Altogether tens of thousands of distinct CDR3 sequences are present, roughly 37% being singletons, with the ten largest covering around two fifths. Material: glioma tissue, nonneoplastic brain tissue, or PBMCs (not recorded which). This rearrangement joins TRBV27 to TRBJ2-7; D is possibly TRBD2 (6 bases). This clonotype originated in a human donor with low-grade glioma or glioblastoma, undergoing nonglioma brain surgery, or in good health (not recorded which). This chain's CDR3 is CASSFGGGAYEQYF. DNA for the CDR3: TGTGCCAGCAGTTTTGGGGGAGGTGCCTACGAGCAGTACTTC.